These 31 T cell receptor beta chains were sequenced from one sample in a study of blood T cell repertoires in COVID-19 (TCRdb year 2020). The library was built by means of the immunoSEQ multiplex PCR assay. The clones in this table, taken by TCRdb from immuneACCESS, are in-frame only. Not every clone is retained; where verified, under half of the shortfall comes from an unresolved V gene, and the cause of the rest is unknown. The sample table shows 350,000 to 450,000 clones, and around 84% are seen once. The ten top clones hold roughly 3.6% of the sample. The sequenced material came from peripheral blood. These receptors were collected from a woman between 18 and 29 years old with acute or convalescent COVID-19.

This chain connects TRBV10-2 to TRBJ2-5; TRBD2 might be the D (5 bases). In germline, CDR1 is WSHSY, CDR2 SAAADI. Deletions cut 2 bases from V and 4 bases from J, with 11 bases between. The CDR3 extends over 14 amino acids. CDR3 amino acids: CASSEPGLGETQYF. CDR3 bases: TGCGCCAGCAGTGAGCCGGGGTTAGGAGAGACCCAGTACTTC.

There are a few counts of this clone. The chain has TRBV6-1 and TRBJ1-4; D gene unclear. From germline, CDR1 is MNHNS and CDR2 SASEGT. The length of the CDR3 is 16 residues. V was trimmed by 1 base and J by 2 bases, leaving 11 bases between them. The CDR3 loop reads CASSEGSGVTNEKLFF. CDR3 DNA: TGTGCCAGCAGTGAAGGCTCCGGGGTTACTAATGAAAAACTGTTTTTT.

The J gene is TRBJ1-2, the V gene TRBV27; D is unresolved. Trimming removed 5 bases from V and 4 bases from J, with 11 bases in between. Germline V gene sequence: CDR1 MNHEY, CDR2 SMNVEV (reference sequence). This CDR3 is built from 13 residues. The CDR3 nucleotides are TGTGCCAGCAGTCCCCTGCGGAGCTATGGCTACACCTTC. Amino acids: CASSPLRSYGYTF.

This clone occurred once. The chain has TRBV6-5 and TRBJ2-6, with 7 positions matching TRBD1. The CDR3 loop spans 15 amino acids. With V trimmed by 7 bases and J by 4 bases, 7 bases remained unmatched. From germline, CDR1 is MNHEY and CDR2 SVGAGI. CDR3 sequence: CASTKTGEGANVLTF. Here the CDR3 DNA reads TGTGCCAGCACTAAAACAGGGGAAGGGGCCAACGTCCTGACTTTC.

V and J are TRBV20-1 and TRBJ1-5; D unresolved. Trimming shortened V by 3 bases and J by 5 bases, and 11 bases separated the two germline ends. CDR3 size: 13 residues. Germline V CDR1 and CDR2: DFQATT, SNEGSKA (reference sequence). CDR3 coding DNA: TGCAGTGCTAGTGGCGACACTTATCAGCCCCAGCATTTT. It translates to CSASGDTYQPQHF.

The rearrangement uses TRBV5-1 and TRBJ2-7; D is perhaps TRBD2 (5 bases). The V end lost 0 bases, the J end lost 3 bases, and 10 bases lay between the germline ends. The CDR3 is 14 amino acids. Looked up from germline, CDR1 is SGHRS and CDR2 is YFSETQ. Here the CDR3 reads CASSLDFGGYEQYF. Written as DNA, the CDR3 is TGCGCCAGCAGCTTGGATTTCGGAGGCTACGAGCAGTACTTC.

This sequence joins TRBV7-2 and TRBJ1-1; TRBD1 might be the D (5 bases). The CDR3 extends over 18 amino acids. V dropped 6 bases and J dropped 4 bases, with 27 bases sitting between them. CDR1 is SGHTA and CDR2 is FQGNSA in the germline V gene. The CDR3 is CASRPTRARGLGSTEAFF. In DNA, the CDR3 is TGTGCCAGCAGACCAACGAGAGCTAGGGGCTTGGGAAGCACTGAAGCTTTCTTT.

The CDR3 DNA follows: TGTGCCAGCAGTTTAACGATTGGCGGGGGAGACGAGCAGTACTTC. This codes for CASSLTIGGGDEQYF. V and J are TRBV27 and TRBJ2-7, with 7 positions matching TRBD2. The J segment lost 5 bases and the V segment lost 2 bases, leaving 9 bases of the junction unmatched. Germline CDR1 is MNHEY and CDR2 is SMNVEV (reference sequence). The CDR3 is made up of 15 amino acids.

The rearrangement uses TRBV5-6 and TRBJ1-1; TRBD1 is a possible D gene (5 bases). V was shortened by 0 bases and J by 5 bases, with 11 bases between the two germline ends. Looked up from germline, CDR1 is SGHDT and CDR2 is YYEEEE. The CDR3 is 14 amino acids. The CDR3 reads CASSLVQGGTEAFF. The DNA for the CDR3 is TGTGCCAGCAGCTTGGTGCAGGGAGGAACTGAAGCTTTCTTT.

The chain employs TRBV6-5 and TRBJ2-1, with unresolved D. The CDR3 runs 14 residues. Germline CDR1 is MNHEY and CDR2 is SVGAGI. V shed 0 bases and J shed 7 bases, with 10 bases lying between them. CDR3: CASSYSNRGNEQFF. CDR3 sequence (DNA): TGTGCCAGCAGTTACTCGAATCGAGGAAATGAGCAGTTCTTC.

The chain combines TRBV9 with TRBJ2-1; the D is unclear. CDR3 size: 15 residues. Germline V gives CDR1 SGDLS, CDR2 YYNGEE. Trimming shortened V by 0 bases and J by 8 bases, and 15 bases separated the two germline ends. Here the CDR3 DNA reads TGTGCCAGCAGCGTAGCTCTCGCCGGTTACGATGAGCAGTTCTTC. It encodes CASSVALAGYDEQFF. The whole variable domain, filled in from reference TRBV9 and TRBJ2-1, reads DSGVTQTPKHLITATGQRVTLRCSPRSGDLSVYWYQQSLDQGLQFLIQYYNGEERAKGNILERFSAQQFPDLHSELNLSSLELGDSALYFCASSVALAGYDEQFFGPGTRLTVL.

The V and J genes are TRBV29-1 and TRBJ2-1; TRBD1 agrees at 9 bases. With V trimmed by 4 bases and J by 5 bases, 6 bases remained unmatched. CDR1 SQVTM and CDR2 ANQGSEA come from the germline V gene. The CDR3 runs to 14 residues. Here the CDR3 DNA reads TGCAGCGTTGGAGGGGGACAGGGAAACAATGAGCAGTTCTTC. Translating gives CSVGGGQGNNEQFF.

This clone has a single count. The V and J genes are TRBV28 and TRBJ1-3, with 7 positions matching TRBD1. Germline loops: CDR1 MDHEN, CDR2 SYDVKM. This CDR3 region has 17 residues. Losses at the gene ends were 3 bases for V and 4 bases for J; bases not matched to a gene: 12. CDR3 sequence: CASSFSPLGTAGNTIYF. CDR3 nucleotide sequence: TGTGCCAGCAGTTTCTCCCCCCTCGGGACAGCCGGAAACACCATATATTTT.

V usage is TRBV27 and J usage is TRBJ2-7, with a weak D call TRBD2 (5 bases). This CDR3 spans 15 amino acids. Germline V gene data show CDR1 as MNHEY and CDR2 as SMNVEV (reference sequence). Trimming removed 3 bases at V and 4 bases at J, with 16 bases between. CDR3 amino acids: CASSFTPGKTYEQYF. The DNA for the CDR3 is TGTGCCAGCAGTTTCACGCCGGGAAAGACTTACGAGCAGTACTTC.

The chain carries TRBV10-3 and TRBJ2-3, with 8 bases matching TRBD2. V gave up 4 bases and J gave up 3 bases; unmatched junction bases: 6. Per germline, CDR1 ENHRY and CDR2 SYGVKD. The CDR3 covers 15 residues. Here the CDR3 reads CAISAGGGTTDTQYF. CDR3 in DNA: TGTGCCATCAGTGCTGGCGGGGGGACGACAGATACGCAGTATTTT.

The rearrangement links TRBV2 to TRBJ2-7; D is uncertain. The germline V and J ends were trimmed by 1 base and 2 bases, with 6 bases remaining between them. The CDR3 sequence is 13 residues long. From germline, CDR1 is SNHLY and CDR2 FYNNEI. In nucleotides, the CDR3 is TGTGCCAGCAGTGAAGGGGCCGCCTACGAGCAGTACTTC. It translates to CASSEGAAYEQYF.

The J gene is TRBJ2-5, the V gene TRBV27; no clear D gene. The V and J ends lost 4 bases and 9 bases respectively, with 15 bases between them. The CDR3 runs 13 residues. Germline values: CDR1 MNHEY, CDR2 SMNVEV (reference sequence). The CDR3 DNA sequence: TGTGCCAGCAGTTCTGGCCCTGTGCAAGCCCAGTACTTC. Amino acid sequence: CASSSGPVQAQYF.

The chain combines TRBV3-1 (or the pseudogene TRBV3-2) with TRBJ1-4; possible D gene TRBD1, 5 bases. This CDR3 spans 15 amino acids. The germline V gene encodes CDR1 LGHDT and CDR2 YNNKEL (reference sequence). Trimming took off 2 bases at V and 0 bases at J, with 7 bases between the two ends. In nucleotides, the CDR3 is TGTGCCAGCAGCCAATTGGGGCCAACTAATGAAAAACTGTTTTTT. As protein: CASSQLGPTNEKLFF.

The chain's CDR3 is CASSGRGPQGETQYF. CDR3 nucleotides: TGCGCCAGCAGTGGACGGGGACCCCAGGGGGAGACCCAGTACTTC. The chain is built from TRBV10-1 and TRBJ2-5, with D tentatively TRBD1 (6 bases). CDR3 length equals 15 residues. Germline V gene lookup returns CDR1 WNHNN and CDR2 SYGVQD (reference sequence). V was trimmed by 4 bases and J by 5 bases, leaving 17 bases between them.

V is TRBV27 and J is TRBJ1-1; 7 bases are shared with TRBD1. This CDR3 has 13 residues. Germline-derived CDR1 and CDR2 are MNHEY and SMNVEV (reference sequence). After removal of 5 bases from V and 5 bases from J, the junction contained 5 bases not matched to a gene. The CDR3 reads CASSNRGMTEAFF. DNA for the CDR3: TGTGCCAGCAGTAACAGGGGTATGACTGAAGCTTTCTTT.

The V gene is TRBV4-1, the J gene TRBJ2-3, with TRBD2 as a possible D gene (5 bases). The CDR3 is 18 amino acids. Trimming stripped 0 bases from V and 4 bases from J, with 20 bases between. Per the germline V gene, CDR1 is MGHRA and CDR2 is YSYEKL. This chain's CDR3 is CASSQDREGPTDPDTQYF. The CDR3 DNA is TGCGCCAGCAGCCAAGATAGAGAGGGCCCAACGGACCCAGATACGCAGTATTTT.

The V call is TRBV9, the J call TRBJ2-7, with D maybe TRBD2 (7 bases). CDR3 size: 16 residues. Germline V lookup: CDR1 SGDLS, CDR2 YYNGEE. Trimming took off 0 bases at V and 0 bases at J, with 13 bases between the two ends. The CDR3 sequence: CASSVAGGADSYEQYF. The CDR3 nucleotides read TGTGCCAGCAGCGTAGCTGGGGGGGCCGACTCCTACGAGCAGTACTTC.

The rearrangement links TRBV7-7 to TRBJ2-3, with D possibly being TRBD2 (5 bases). Trimming shortened V by 5 bases and J by 5 bases, and 17 bases separated the two germline ends. This CDR3 is built from 15 residues. Germline CDR1 SSHAT, CDR2 FNYEAQ (reference sequence). The DNA of the CDR3 is TGTGCCAGCAGCCCTAGCTCCGGAGGCGGAGATACGCAGTATTTT. It specifies CASSPSSGGGDTQYF.

The chain has TRBV24-1 and TRBJ2-2; TRBD1 is a possible D gene (6 bases). Germline V gives CDR1 KGHDR, CDR2 SFDVKD. Trimming cost V 0 bases and J 0 bases, with 10 bases left between them. The CDR3 runs 17 residues. The CDR3 spells CATSDLGTGTNTGELFF. CDR3 sequence (DNA): TGTGCCACCAGTGATTTGGGAACAGGGACGAACACCGGGGAGCTGTTTTTT.

The sample holds many counts of this clone. The chain carries TRBV14 and TRBJ2-2, with D unresolved. V gave up 5 bases and J gave up 0 bases, with 7 bases separating them. CDR1 and CDR2 (germline): SGHDN, FVKESK. The CDR3 spans 14 residues. CDR3 in DNA: TGTGCCAGCAGCATGACTCCGAACACCGGGGAGCTGTTTTTT. Protein product: CASSMTPNTGELFF. The variable domain in full, completed from reference TRBV14 and TRBJ2-2, reads EAGVTQFPSHSVIEKGQTVTLRCDPISGHDNLYWYRRVMGKEIKFLLHFVKESKQDESGMPNNRFLAERTGGTYSTLKVQPAELEDSGVYFCASSMTPNTGELFFGEGSRLTVL.

The gene calls are TRBV10-1 and TRBJ1-2, with 9 nucleotides matching TRBD1. Germline-derived CDR1 and CDR2 are WNHNN and SYGVQD (reference sequence). This CDR3 spans 13 amino acids. J was trimmed by 7 bases and V by 6 bases; bases with no gene match: 6. Here the CDR3 reads CASSQDRGSGYTF. The DNA for the CDR3 is TGCGCCAGCAGCCAGGACAGGGGATCTGGCTACACCTTC.

The V call is TRBV10-3, the J call TRBJ2-2, with TRBD2 matching over 12 bases. V trimming: 0 bases; J trimming: 5 bases; junction bases outside the gene matches: 1. From germline, CDR1 is ENHRY and CDR2 SYGVKD. CDR3 length: 16 amino acids. The chain's CDR3 is CAISESTSGRTGELFF. CDR3 bases: TGTGCCATCAGTGAGTCGACTAGCGGGAGAACCGGGGAGCTGTTTTTT.

This clone was counted once. The chain recombines TRBV5-1 with TRBJ2-2; D is perhaps TRBD1 (5 bases). This CDR3 spans 12 amino acids. Germline V gives CDR1 SGHRS, CDR2 YFSETQ. V gave up 7 bases and J gave up 5 bases, with 9 bases separating them. This CDR3 is CASYQGTGELFF. DNA for the CDR3: TGCGCCAGCTATCAGGGAACCGGGGAGCTGTTTTTT.

This clone has a handful of counts. The DNA for the CDR3 is TGTGCCAGCAGCTTAGACGGAGGGGTGGGCGAGCAGTACTTC. It translates to CASSLDGGVGEQYF. This chain links TRBV5-4 with TRBJ2-7; a possible D gene is TRBD2 (6 bases). Germline V gene data show CDR1 as SGHNT and CDR2 as YYREEE (reference sequence). CDR3 size: 14 residues. With 2 bases removed from V and 6 bases from J, the gap between germline ends came to 15 bases.

This clone was found a few times. This rearrangement joins TRBV6-5 to TRBJ1-1; 12 bases match TRBD1. Germline trimming cut 9 bases from V and 4 bases from J; bases unmatched to any gene: 9. This CDR3 is built from 15 residues. Germline CDR1 is MNHEY and CDR2 is SVGAGI. CDR3 nucleotide sequence: TGTGCCAGTTTCCCGGGACAGGGGGCGGGCACTGAAGCTTTCTTT. Its protein is CASFPGQGAGTEAFF.

V gene TRBV6-5 combines with J gene TRBJ1-4, with a possible D match to TRBD1 (5 bases). The length of the CDR3 is 12 residues. The V gene lost 5 bases and the J gene lost 8 bases, with 9 bases spanning the gap. The germline V gene encodes CDR1 MNHEY and CDR2 SVGAGI. The CDR3 DNA follows: TGTGCCAGCAGTCAGAAGGGGGAAAAACTGTTTTTT. Residues: CASSQKGEKLFF.